A single sample gave rise to the 28 T cell receptor beta chains below, sequenced in a study of control samples from healthy donors and cancer patients. TCRdb's copy holds only in-frame clones and misses some; the assay was immunoSEQ multiplex PCR. The profile shows roughly 370,000 clones, roughly 90% of them singletons. Sequencing was performed on PBMCs. Receptor source: a man aged 35 to 55 with head and neck cancer.

This chain connects TRBV13 to TRBJ1-1; 10 bases fit TRBD1. The V and J ends lost 2 bases and 2 bases, in that order; junction bases with no gene match: 8. The germline gives CDR1 PRHDT, CDR2 FYEKMQ (reference sequence). The CDR3 sequence is 17 residues long. CDR3: CASSLFPGQGLNTEAFF. The DNA for the CDR3 is TGTGCCAGCAGCTTATTCCCGGGACAGGGGCTAAACACTGAAGCTTTCTTT.

The V and J genes are TRBV13 and TRBJ1-2; 8 nucleotides align to TRBD1. Trimming removed 5 bases from V and 4 bases from J; junction bases left unmatched: 9. The CDR3 covers 15 residues. Germline CDR1 is PRHDT and CDR2 is FYEKMQ (reference sequence). The CDR3 loop is CASSVDRGLLYGYTF. The CDR3 nucleotides read TGTGCCAGCAGCGTAGACAGGGGCTTACTCTATGGCTACACCTTC. Together with reference TRBV13 and TRBJ1-2, the CDR3 gives the full variable domain: AAGVIQSPRHLIKEKRETATLKCYPIPRHDTVYWYQQGPGQDPQFLISFYEKMQSDKGSIPDRFSAQQFSDYHSELNMSSLELGDSALYFCASSVDRGLLYGYTFGSGTRLTVV.

The chain has TRBV27 and TRBJ2-1; D tentatively fits TRBD1 or TRBD2 (5 bases each). CDR3 length equals 17 residues. V dropped 3 bases and J dropped 8 bases, with 23 bases sitting between them. CDR1 is MNHEY, CDR2 SMNVEV, per germline (reference sequence). The CDR3 region has the DNA TGTGCCAGCAGTTTTAACGGGGCAGGGAACCCCCCAGATGAGCAGTTCTTC. Its translation is CASSFNGAGNPPDEQFF.

The chain uses TRBV4-2 and TRBJ2-3, with D possibly matching TRBD2 (6 bases). The V gene's germline CDR1 is LGHNA and CDR2 YNFKEQ. V lost 0 bases, J lost 2 bases, and 12 bases lay in between. The CDR3 spans 16 residues. In nucleotides, the CDR3 is TGTGCCAGCAGCCAAGACGAGGGCGGGAACACAGATACGCAGTATTTT. Amino acid sequence: CASSQDEGGNTDTQYF.

This clone showed up just once. The chain recombines TRBV7-3 with TRBJ2-3; no reliable D call. V lost 4 bases to trimming and J lost 2 bases, with 7 bases between them. Germline loops: CDR1 SGHTA, CDR2 FQGTGA. CDR3 length: 13 amino acids. CDR3 nucleotide sequence: TGTGCCAGCAGCTCTACAGCCACAGATACGCAGTATTTT. Translation: CASSSTATDTQYF. Filled out from reference TRBV7-3 and TRBJ2-3, the complete variable domain reads GAGVSQTPSNKVTEKGKYVELRCDPISGHTALYWYRQSLGQGPEFLIYFQGTGAADDSGLPNDRFFAVRPEGSVSTLKIQRTERGDSAVYLCASSSTATDTQYFGPGTRLTVL.

The V gene is TRBV2, the J gene TRBJ1-5, with 8 bases lining up with TRBD1. The J segment lost 7 bases and the V segment lost 5 bases, leaving 7 bases of the junction unmatched. The CDR3 length is 14 residues. CDR1 is SNHLY, CDR2 FYNNEI, per germline. The CDR3 region has the DNA TGTGCCAGCAGTAAAACAGGGGGAAGACAGCCCCAGCATTTT. As protein: CASSKTGGRQPQHF.

This chain links TRBV6-5 with TRBJ2-1; the match to TRBD2 covers 10 bases. CDR1 is MNHEY and CDR2 is SVGAGI in the germline V gene. This CDR3 has 16 amino acids. The J segment lost 9 bases and the V segment lost 2 bases, leaving 10 bases of the junction unmatched. The CDR3 loop is CASSYRGLAGDPEQFF. CDR3 nucleotides: TGTGCCAGCAGTTACAGAGGGCTAGCGGGAGATCCTGAGCAGTTCTTC.

V is TRBV19 and J is TRBJ1-1; TRBD1 is a possible D gene (6 bases). V was cut by 5 bases and J by 4 bases, with 14 bases left in between. The CDR3 has 14 residues. Germline CDR1 is LNHDA and CDR2 is SQIVND (reference sequence). Here the CDR3 reads CASSPRGRGTEAFF. CDR3 bases: TGTGCCAGTAGTCCCAGGGGCAGGGGCACTGAAGCTTTCTTT.

CDR3 bases: TGTGCCAGCAGCCAAGATACAGGGGGGCACAATGAGCAGTTCTTC. Translated, it gives CASSQDTGGHNEQFF. This sequence joins TRBV3-1 (or the pseudogene TRBV3-2) and TRBJ2-1; TRBD1 aligns across 8 bases. J was trimmed by 5 bases and V by 0 bases; bases with no gene match: 3. Germline CDR1 and CDR2: LGHDT and YNNKEL (reference sequence). The length of the CDR3 is 15 residues.

The chain carries TRBV3-1 (or the pseudogene TRBV3-2) and TRBJ2-1, with 10 bases matching TRBD2. This CDR3 comprises 17 residues. V dropped 5 bases and J dropped 8; count of bases not matched to a gene: 15. CDR1 is LGHDT, CDR2 YNNKEL, per germline (reference sequence). CDR3 DNA: TGTGCCAGCAGCTCCCCCTCTGCGAGCGGGAGGGCCTATGAGCAGTTCTTC. Translated, it gives CASSSPSASGRAYEQFF.

The V gene is TRBV5-4, the J gene TRBJ1-2; TRBD1 matches 8 bases. The CDR3 is made up of 14 amino acids. CDR1 is SGHNT, CDR2 YYREEE, per germline (reference sequence). Unmatched junction bases numbered 3, after V lost 4 bases and J lost 1 base. CDR3 sequence reads: CASSKTGGNYGYTF. The CDR3 region has the DNA TGTGCCAGCAGCAAAACAGGGGGTAACTATGGCTACACCTTC.

Worth noting for this clone: Sequence at one end of the junction differs from germline and may be a read error. The chain employs TRBV19 and TRBJ2-1; D gene uncertain. The V gene's germline CDR1 is LNHDA and CDR2 SQIVND (reference sequence). The CDR3 has 18 amino acids. The CDR3 DNA is TGTGCCAGTAGTATGAAGGGCCTGCGGTTTATTTCCTACAATGGGCAGTTCTTC. The encoded protein is CASSMKGLRFISYNGQFF.

V and J are TRBV5-4 and TRBJ2-7, with TRBD2 identical over 8 bases. V lost 0 bases, J lost 5 bases, and 7 bases stayed unmatched. CDR1 is SGHNT, CDR2 YYREEE, per germline (reference sequence). The CDR3 is 15 residues long. The CDR3 region is CASSLATGGQDEQYF. Here the CDR3 DNA reads TGTGCCAGCAGCTTGGCGACGGGGGGGCAGGACGAGCAGTACTTC.

The chain couples TRBV6-1 to TRBJ1-5; the match to TRBD1 covers 10 bases. The CDR3 consists of 16 residues. Germline trimming cut 2 bases from V and 6 bases from J; bases unmatched to any gene: 7. The germline CDR1 and CDR2 sequences are MNHNS and SASEGT. The CDR3 sequence: CASSETWTGGSQPQHF. The CDR3 nucleotides read TGTGCCAGCAGTGAAACCTGGACAGGGGGGAGTCAGCCCCAGCATTTT.

The chain couples TRBV6-5 to TRBJ1-1; no reliable D call. V was pared by 6 bases and J by 4 bases, with 12 bases between. This CDR3 is built from 13 residues. In germline, CDR1 is MNHEY, CDR2 SVGAGI. CDR3 region: CASRGGRFTEAFF. As DNA, the CDR3 is TGTGCCAGCAGGGGAGGGCGGTTCACTGAAGCTTTCTTT.

The chain employs TRBV25-1 and TRBJ2-5, with D unresolved. From germline, CDR1 is MGHDK and CDR2 SYGVNS. This CDR3 is built from 14 residues. Trimming took 3 bases from V and 0 from J, leaving 8 bases between them. Here the CDR3 reads CASSDYHHQETQYF. CDR3 nucleotides: TGTGCCAGCAGTGACTATCACCACCAAGAGACCCAGTACTTC.

The CDR3 nucleotides are TGTGCCAGCTCACCCGCTATAACAGGACCGGGAAGGGGATCATCCCTCCACTTT. This translates into CASSPAITGPGRGSSLHF. The chain recombines TRBV18 with TRBJ1-6, with D perhaps matching TRBD1 (5 bases). V was trimmed by 3 bases and J by 14 bases, leaving 29 bases between them. CDR3 size: 18 residues. Germline loops: CDR1 KGHSH, CDR2 LQKENI.

Remarks on this clone: This sample also contains other DNA sequences that code for the same CDR3. This rearrangement joins TRBV10-3 to TRBJ2-7, with no clear D. V gave up 3 bases and J gave up 1 base, with 7 bases separating them. The CDR3 spans 13 residues. The germline gives CDR1 ENHRY, CDR2 SYGVKD. Written as DNA, the CDR3 is TGTGCCATCAGTGAAGGCCCGTCCTACGAGCAGTACTTC. Protein sequence: CAISEGPSYEQYF.

The V gene is TRBV19, the J gene TRBJ1-6; no clear D. V lost 7 bases and J 0 bases, leaving 7 bases between the germline ends. The CDR3 extends over 14 amino acids. Germline CDR1 is LNHDA and CDR2 is SQIVND (reference sequence). The CDR3 spells CASMESSYNSPLHF. Written as DNA, the CDR3 is TGTGCCAGTATGGAGAGCTCCTATAATTCACCCCTCCACTTT. The variable domain in full, with the rest retrieved from reference TRBV19 and TRBJ1-6, is DGGITQSPKYLFRKEGQNVTLSCEQNLNHDAMYWYRQDPGQGLRLIYYSQIVNDFQKGDIAEGYSVSREKKESFPLTVTSAQKNPTAFYLCASMESSYNSPLHFGNGTRLTVT.

The chain couples TRBV30 to TRBJ1-6; 7 bases are shared with TRBD1. V lost 2 bases and J lost 12; bases outside the gene matches: 16. The length of the CDR3 is 16 residues. The V gene's germline CDR1 is GTSNPN and CDR2 SVGIG (reference sequence). For the CDR3, the DNA is TGTGCCTGGAGTAAACAAGGGACAGCCCAAATTAAACCCCTCCACTTT. This codes for CAWSKQGTAQIKPLHF.

The V gene is TRBV9, the J gene TRBJ2-1; D is undetermined. Trimming left V 3 bases short and J 8 bases short, with 15 bases between. The CDR3 extends over 14 amino acids. The V gene's germline CDR1 is SGDLS and CDR2 YYNGEE. The CDR3: CASSGGWAVDEQFF. The CDR3 nucleotides are TGTGCCAGCAGCGGCGGTTGGGCGGTGGATGAGCAGTTCTTC.

This clone has just a few counts. This chain links TRBV13 with TRBJ2-5; 7 nucleotides align to TRBD1. The V and J ends lost 6 bases and 6 bases, in that order; junction bases with no gene match: 22. Germline V gene lookup returns CDR1 PRHDT and CDR2 FYEKMQ (reference sequence). The CDR3 covers 18 residues. The CDR3 DNA reads as TGTGCCAGCAGTAGGACGATAACAAGGGGGCTATTTGCGCAGACCCAGTACTTC. This codes for CASSRTITRGLFAQTQYF.

The chain employs TRBV27 and TRBJ2-6; D call uncertain. The CDR3 has 17 amino acids. The germline V and J ends were trimmed by 0 bases and 0 bases, with 9 bases remaining between them. The germline V gene encodes CDR1 MNHEY and CDR2 SMNVEV (reference sequence). CDR3 in amino acids: CASSLSMLFSGANVLTF. DNA of the CDR3: TGTGCCAGCAGTTTATCTATGCTGTTCTCTGGGGCCAACGTCCTGACTTTC. The whole variable domain, remainder taken from reference TRBV27 and TRBJ2-6, is EAQVTQNPRYLITVTGKKLTVTCSQNMNHEYMSWYRQDPGLGLRQIYYSMNVEVTDKGDVPEGYKVSRKEKRNFPLILESPSPNQTSLYFCASSLSMLFSGANVLTFGAGSRLTVL.

The gene calls are TRBV6-6 and TRBJ1-3, with no clear D. The CDR3 sequence is 14 residues long. The V gene's germline CDR1 is MNHNY and CDR2 SVGAGI (reference sequence). V lost 4 bases to trimming and J lost 0 bases, with 7 bases between them. The chain's CDR3 is CASSLGSSGNTIYF. The CDR3 nucleotides read TGTGCCAGCAGTTTAGGGTCCTCTGGAAACACCATATATTTT.

This rearrangement joins TRBV7-9 to TRBJ2-5; 9 nucleotides align to TRBD2. J gave up 5 bases and V 4 bases, and 5 bases lay outside the gene matches. Germline CDR1 is SEHNR and CDR2 is FQNEAQ (reference sequence). CDR3 length: 14 residues. CDR3 coding DNA: TGTGCCAGCAGCTCTCTAGCGGGACTGGAGACCCAGTACTTC. Its translation: CASSSLAGLETQYF.

V and J are TRBV6-2 or TRBV6-3 and TRBJ1-1; possible D gene TRBD1, 6 bases. Trimming took 6 bases from V and 0 from J, leaving 14 bases between them. This CDR3 has 15 residues. Germline lookup yields CDR1 MNHEY and CDR2 SVGEGT. The CDR3 here is CASSMPGALNTEAFF. CDR3 sequence (DNA): TGTGCCAGCAGCATGCCGGGGGCGTTGAACACTGAAGCTTTCTTT.

V is TRBV7-9 and J is TRBJ2-7; 8 nucleotides agree with TRBD1. CDR3 size: 16 residues. V lost 3 bases to trimming and J lost 5 bases; unmatched junction nucleotides: 12. CDR1 and CDR2 from the germline V gene are SEHNR and FQNEAQ (reference sequence). The CDR3 loop reads CASSFPRAGGRDEQYF. DNA for the CDR3: TGTGCCAGCAGCTTTCCCCGGGCAGGGGGCCGAGACGAGCAGTACTTC.

The J gene is TRBJ2-7, the V gene TRBV2, with D possibly TRBD1 on 6 matching bases. The CDR3 spans 15 residues. Between the trimmed V and J ends, which lost 9 bases and 0 bases, there was a span of 18 bases. Germline lookup yields CDR1 SNHLY and CDR2 FYNNEI. The CDR3 sequence: CARFPWDISSYEQYF. The CDR3 nucleotides read TGTGCCAGGTTTCCCTGGGACATTAGCTCCTACGAGCAGTACTTC.